Sequencing of this T cell receptor (beta chain) was carried out in a study of T cells in tuberculosis (dated by TCRdb to 2017 to 2018). Study-wide context: The study combined CD1B tetramers and high-throughput TCR immunosequencing to characterize T cells specific for the mycobacterial lipid antigen glucose monomycolate (GMM). Study-level results and caveats: T cells that bind the CD1B-GMM tetramer with low affinity may have been missed by the stringent sort gate.

After being thawed and rested overnight, PBMC were stained with GMM-loaded CD1B tetramer, a Live/Dead dye and anti-CD3, and were then sorted on a FACS Aria II. CD1B tetramers were loaded with C32 glucose monomycolate purified from Rhodococcus equi. PBMC used for tetramer sorting had been depleted of CD14-expressing monocytes for a separate study before cryopreservation. From each donor, about 99,000 tetramer-negative cells were sorted and analyzed together with the tetramer-positive cells. Antigen-specific T cells were sorted from a handful of healthy South African adults using GMM-loaded CD1B tetramers. According to the germline V gene, CDR1 reads MDHEN and CDR2 reads SYDVKM. The CDR3 measures 11 amino acids from cysteine to phenylalanine. The CDR3 DNA has 33 bases and is translated from base 1. V was cut back by 3 bases and J by 5 bases, leaving a gap of 4 bases between them. As regards this clone: No much larger clone is present one base from it, and per-base qualities are unavailable.

TCR-alpha and TCR-beta chains were sequenced unpaired, so chain pairing information was not available. The immunoSEQ multiplex PCR assay was used to generate TCR libraries, with TCR-beta and/or TCR-alpha/delta assays applied to each sample. The amplified TCR libraries were sequenced using the Illumina high-throughput platform. Per the authors' processing: Clustering and dimensionality reduction relied on pairwise TCRdist distances among GMM-specific receptors from T cells that were either sorted ex vivo or expanded in vitro. Sequence motifs defined by gene usage and CDR3 content were tested for enrichment in tetramer-positive versus tetramer-negative populations. The table comes from immuneACCESS by way of TCRdb, which keeps in-frame sequences with V and J called. Part of the clones is missing from these tables; in studies checked, under half for an unresolved V gene and the rest for unknown reasons. Clone size and V and J calls were adopted from that table, with D and trimming inferred from the DNA. Counted in this sample were tens of thousands of clones; under 90% of them appeared once. The ten largest clones add up to roughly 13% of the sample.

The chain was built from TRBV28 and TRBJ2-5; the D segment cannot be called with confidence. The sequence derives from an adult woman with latent tuberculosis. Material for sequencing was CD1b-GMM tetramer-negative cells sorted from PBMCs. The cell subset or site label on this specimen signifies: T cells not binding CD1B-GMM tetramer, sorted from same donor. For the CDR3, the sequence is CASSLRETQYF. The DNA reads TGTGCCAGCAGTTTGCGGGAGACCCAGTACTTC.